This T cell receptor (beta chain) was recovered during a study of shared clonotypes between healthy human individuals. Original processing methods: ImmunoSEQ output lacked quality scores and full-length reads, limiting matched filtering. Clones were read by immunoSEQ multiplex PCR, and TCRdb kept only the in-frame ones, dropping some. Clonal size and the V and J genes are those of that table, whereas D and trimming came from the DNA. The sample includes more than 400,000 clones, 96% of them seen just once. Memory CD4+ cells were the fraction left after CD45RA+ naive selection. The CDR3 loop spans 13 amino acids. Germline V gives CDR1 SGHDT, CDR2 YYEEEE. Trimming removed 4 bases from V and 5 bases from J, with 9 bases in between.

This sequence originates from a woman in her 30s in good health. The chain recombines TRBV5-6 with TRBJ1-4, with D possibly matching TRBD1 (5 bases). Sequencing was carried out using naive CD4+ T cells sorted from blood. The subset is: CD45RA+ positively selected. This CDR3 reads CASSPGDNEKLFF. CDR3 DNA: TGTGCCAGCAGCCCTGGGGACAATGAAAAACTGTTTTTT.